This T cell receptor beta chain was obtained from a study of blood T cell repertoires in COVID-19 (dated by TCRdb to about 2020). Notes on the research overall: Samples from collaborators originated in the United States, Italy and Spain and spanned both the acute and convalescent phases of COVID-19. The prospective study material was composed of cDNA or gDNA derived from T cells, B-cell-depleted T cells, or PBMCs. The dataset comprised deeply sampled blood TCRbeta repertoires from subjects exposed to, actively infected with, or recovered from COVID-19. The repertoires were released in a freely available public database meant as a resource for research on the immune response to SARS-CoV-2. Samples were obtained from the ongoing ImmuneRACE study (first 160 participants) and from over 1,000 subjects provided by 6 global collaborators. A de-identified subject ID, COVID-19 status, age in years and sex were almost always included in the sample metadata. HLA class I and class II types, where available, came from metadata supplied by the sample provider rather than from assay-based typing.

With respect to this clone: Its cognate antigen has yet to be identified. Nothing much larger sits one base from this clone, and base qualities are not available.

One collaborating source in Seattle enrolled patients during active infection and followed them longitudinally through the course of disease. Collaborating institutions collected whole blood in K2EDTA tubes following their own protocols. For TCRbeta analysis, collaborator samples were shipped as frozen whole blood, as isolated PBMCs, or as DNA extracted from either sample type. What the study reported, not specific to this receptor: The amount of clinical and demographic metadata varied by source and participant and was provided uncurated.

From V the trimming removes 4 bases and from J it removes 2 bases, while the gene matches leave 3 bases of the junction unaccounted for. Including the terminal cysteine and phenylalanine, the CDR3 comprises 14 residues. Only the CDR3 DNA is retained, 42 bases long and in frame from the first base. As encoded in the germline V gene, CDR1 is SGHRS while CDR2 is YFSETQ. The immunoSEQ Assay, a bias-controlled multiplex PCR, was used to amplify TCRbeta CDR3 regions from genomic DNA. The authors' pipeline ran thus. Nucleated cell counts per sample were estimated from amplification of reference gene primers within the assay. To quantify the absolute abundance of each unique TCRbeta CDR3 rearrangement, sequence reads were collapsed and filtered. Productive Simpson clonality was computed per sample as the square root of Simpson's diversity index over productive rearrangements. In its TCRdb copy, this immuneACCESS table keeps in-frame sequences only and misses some clones. Where compared with another copy, unresolved V genes explain less than half of these, and the others have no known cause. D and trimming come from the DNA, and the V and J calls and clone size come from that table. This sample comprises 250,000 to 400,000 clones, about 87% of them detected only once. The ten largest clones take up 1.5% to 2% of the sample.

The chain uses TRBV5-1 and TRBJ2-7; the central 10 bases match TRBD1. Sequenced material: peripheral blood. The clonotype was recovered from a woman aged 25-40 years with COVID-19, enrolled during active disease. DNA sequence: TGCGCCAGCAGCATAGGACAGGGGGCCTACGAGCAGTACTTC. The translation is CASSIGQGAYEQYF.